A selection of T cell receptor beta chains follows, all from one sample in a study of cytomegalovirus exposure and HLA in healthy donors. This table comes from immunoSEQ multiplex PCR, and its TCRdb copy is limited to in-frame clones, with some not included. This repertoire shows over 150,000 clones, approximately 80% found once; its top ten account for roughly 5.3%. Sample: PBMCs. The source is a woman aged 40 to 50 in good health and CMV-seropositive. CDR3s leave out the opening cysteine and the closing phenylalanine or tryptophan. The order of the fields is V gene, CDR3 protein.

V: TRBV7-9
CDR3: ASGSLGSYNEQF

V: TRBV29-1
CDR3: SVQGSVRGVSYEQY

V: TRBV15
CDR3: ATSSLGAGADTQY

V: TRBV10-3
CDR3: AISPTGDTGELF

V: TRBV4-1
CDR3: ASSQDVDTLVYEQY

V: TRBV7-3
CDR3: ASSLTRRAGGDTQY

V: TRBV5-1
CDR3: ASRDLRDGAYNEQF

V: TRBV19
CDR3: ASSIVRGSDTQY

V: TRBV27
CDR3: ASSLMGLEGFAGVHEQF

V: TRBV5-6
CDR3: ASSRRQGTEAF

V: TRBV7-3
CDR3: ASRLAPGYEQY

V: TRBV28
CDR3: ASGQGLPTDTQY

V: TRBV30
CDR3: AWSRGQGAGGELF

V: TRBV28
CDR3: ASRAGGYYGYT

V: TRBV6-5
CDR3: ASRLGGRHEQY

V: TRBV27
CDR3: ASSTKRGVRAYEQY

V: TRBV4-1
CDR3: ASTSTRANYNEQF

V: TRBV19
CDR3: ASRGTAYAREQY

V: TRBV6-5
CDR3: ASRLSGRPHNEQF

V: TRBV5-4
CDR3: ASSIGTSGAHNEQF

V: TRBV21-1
CDR3: ASSKGRKGGEAF

V: TRBV12-5
CDR3: ASGSSGRANNEQF

V: TRBV29-1
CDR3: SVSNTDTQY

V: TRBV2
CDR3: ASRANEQF

V: TRBV7-9
CDR3: ASRRQPTEAF

V: TRBV28
CDR3: ASSLRVTSGYEQY

V: TRBV19
CDR3: ASRARGADTQY

V: TRBV27
CDR3: ASSLRGDYGYT

V: TRBV18
CDR3: ASSPKGTQGAYGYT

V: TRBV13
CDR3: ASSLHISGTSTDTQY

V: TRBV15
CDR3: ATSRFTGTDSYEQY

V: TRBV2
CDR3: ASSEDTSPGYEQY

V: TRBV7-9
CDR3: ASSLGQGALEQY

V: TRBV7-2
CDR3: ASSLQGALTNEKLF

V: TRBV27
CDR3: ASSPYSGTLNTEAF

V: TRBV7-6
CDR3: ASSLTIRSGDTDTQY

V: TRBV19
CDR3: ASNQGEAGNQPQH

V: TRBV19
CDR3: ASRGNQGNTEAF